Listed below are T cell receptor beta chains from one sample, sequenced in a study of radiation and T cells in renal cell carcinoma. TCRdb's table, derived via immunoSEQ multiplex PCR, lists solely in-frame clones and lacks some. The profile shows around 80,000 clones, 82% of them singletons. Material: blood, obtained from a patient whose treatment included radiotherapy and nephrectomy. The receptors stem from a man aged 55 to 70 with renal cell carcinoma. Each CDR3 is given with its conserved first and last residue. The D gene is left open where the match is weak. Only some rows state a clone size, as once, few, many or a class for expanded clones.

d_call: NA; j_call: TRBJ2-6; v_call: TRBV6-5; clone_size: NA; cdr3_nt: TGTGCCACCTTGACAGTCTCTGGGGCCAACGTCCTGACTTTC; cdr3_aa: CATLTVSGANVLTF
d_call: NA; j_call: TRBJ1-4; v_call: TRBV4-1; clone_size: NA; cdr3_nt: TGCGCCAGCAGCCTACAGGCCCGGAATGAAAAACTGTTTTTT; cdr3_aa: CASSLQARNEKLFF
d_call: TRBD2; j_call: TRBJ2-3; v_call: TRBV6-5; clone_size: NA; cdr3_nt: TGTGCCAGCAGCATACTAGCGGGAGCGACAGATACGCAGTATTTT; cdr3_aa: CASSILAGATDTQYF
d_call: NA; j_call: TRBJ2-1; v_call: TRBV7-7; clone_size: once; cdr3_nt: TGTGCCAGCAGCCTCGGCCCCGGAGGGAGCAGGTACAATGAGCAGTTCTTC; cdr3_aa: CASSLGPGGSRYNEQFF
d_call: NA; j_call: TRBJ2-7; v_call: TRBV28; clone_size: NA; cdr3_nt: TGTGCCAGCAGTTTAAGCCTCGCGGAGGGCCGAGTAAGATCGTACGAGCAGTACTTC; cdr3_aa: CASSLSLAEGRVRSYEQYF
d_call: TRBD1; j_call: TRBJ1-1; v_call: TRBV5-1; clone_size: NA; cdr3_nt: TGCGCCAGCAGCTCGGACGCAGGGGGCACTGAAGCTTTCTTT; cdr3_aa: CASSSDAGGTEAFF
d_call: NA; j_call: TRBJ2-7; v_call: TRBV7-2; clone_size: NA; cdr3_nt: TGTGCCAGCAGCTTACGCAGGGAGAGGAACGAGCAGTACTTC; cdr3_aa: CASSLRRERNEQYF
d_call: NA; j_call: TRBJ2-5; v_call: TRBV27; clone_size: NA; cdr3_nt: TGTGCCAGCAGTTTATTGCGGACACAAGAGACCCAGTACTTC; cdr3_aa: CASSLLRTQETQYF
d_call: NA; j_call: TRBJ2-1; v_call: TRBV14; clone_size: once; cdr3_nt: TGTGCCAGCAGCCAAGAGGTTGGGCGAGGGGTCAATGAGCAGTTCTTC; cdr3_aa: CASSQEVGRGVNEQFF
d_call: NA; j_call: TRBJ2-5; v_call: TRBV30; clone_size: NA; cdr3_nt: TGTGCCTGGAGCCCAAACGGTGGAAAGAGAACCCAGTACTTC; cdr3_aa: CAWSPNGGKRTQYF
d_call: NA; j_call: TRBJ2-3; v_call: TRBV11-3; clone_size: NA; cdr3_nt: TGTGCCAGCAGCTTAGATTGGACAAGCACAGATACGCAGTATTTT; cdr3_aa: CASSLDWTSTDTQYF
d_call: TRBD1; j_call: TRBJ1-2; v_call: TRBV18; clone_size: NA; cdr3_nt: TGTGCCAGCTCACCGGGACAGGGGGCCCAACTAGGTGGCTACACCTTC; cdr3_aa: CASSPGQGAQLGGYTF
d_call: TRBD2; j_call: TRBJ2-2; v_call: TRBV5-4; clone_size: few; cdr3_nt: TGTGCCAGCAACCCGGGACTAGAGTTGAACACCGGGGAGCTGTTTTTT; cdr3_aa: CASNPGLELNTGELFF
d_call: TRBD2; j_call: TRBJ2-3; v_call: TRBV5-4; clone_size: NA; cdr3_nt: TGTGCCAGCAGCTTGGACGGGAGGAGTGTGGGAGATACGCAGTATTTT; cdr3_aa: CASSLDGRSVGDTQYF
d_call: TRBD2; j_call: TRBJ2-1; v_call: TRBV6-6; clone_size: NA; cdr3_nt: TGTGCCAGCAGTATAGCGGGAGTGCAGAATGAGCAGTTCTTC; cdr3_aa: CASSIAGVQNEQFF
d_call: NA; j_call: TRBJ1-3; v_call: TRBV4-2; clone_size: NA; cdr3_nt: TGTGCCAGCAGCCAAGTATCACGAAACACCATATATTTT; cdr3_aa: CASSQVSRNTIYF
d_call: TRBD1; j_call: TRBJ2-3; v_call: TRBV28; clone_size: NA; cdr3_nt: TGTGCCAGCAGTTCCCTGGGACAGGGGGACGAGGATACGCAGTATTTT; cdr3_aa: CASSSLGQGDEDTQYF
d_call: NA; j_call: TRBJ1-5; v_call: TRBV4-1; clone_size: NA; cdr3_nt: TGCGCCAGCAGCCAAGAATCGGCGAGTAGGGCTCAGCCCCAGCATTTT; cdr3_aa: CASSQESASRAQPQHF
d_call: NA; j_call: TRBJ2-2; v_call: TRBV28; clone_size: NA; cdr3_nt: TGTGCCAGCCGTACCCCACCGGGGAACACCGGGGAGCTGTTTTTT; cdr3_aa: CASRTPPGNTGELFF
d_call: NA; j_call: TRBJ2-5; v_call: TRBV4-1; clone_size: once; cdr3_nt: TGCGCCAGCAGCCACAAGGGGGGGAACCAAGAGACCCAGTACTTC; cdr3_aa: CASSHKGGNQETQYF
d_call: TRBD1; j_call: TRBJ1-1; v_call: TRBV4-1; clone_size: NA; cdr3_nt: TGCGCCAGCAGCCAAGCCCGACAGGGGAACACTGAAGCTTTCTTT; cdr3_aa: CASSQARQGNTEAFF
d_call: NA; j_call: TRBJ2-7; v_call: TRBV29-1; clone_size: NA; cdr3_nt: TGCAGCGTTGAAGTAGGGGGGGGCGAGCAGTACTTC; cdr3_aa: CSVEVGGGEQYF
d_call: TRBD2; j_call: TRBJ2-3; v_call: TRBV10-1; clone_size: NA; cdr3_nt: TGCGCCAGCAGTTTACTAGCGGGGAGCACAGATACGCAGTATTTT; cdr3_aa: CASSLLAGSTDTQYF
d_call: TRBD2; j_call: TRBJ2-1; v_call: TRBV30; clone_size: few; cdr3_nt: TGTGCCTCAAATTTCGGGGGGGTTGAGCAGTTCTTC; cdr3_aa: CASNFGGVEQFF
d_call: NA; j_call: TRBJ2-1; v_call: TRBV19; clone_size: NA; cdr3_nt: TGTGCCAGTAGACCAGAGCGGAGCTCCTACAATGAGCAGTTCTTC; cdr3_aa: CASRPERSSYNEQFF
d_call: NA; j_call: TRBJ2-1; v_call: TRBV10-3; clone_size: NA; cdr3_nt: TGTGCCATCAGTGATAACTACGGCGATGAGCAGTTCTTC; cdr3_aa: CAISDNYGDEQFF
d_call: NA; j_call: TRBJ1-1; v_call: TRBV6-5; clone_size: NA; cdr3_nt: TGTGCCAGCAGTTACTCTAACACCATGAACACTGAAGCTTTCTTT; cdr3_aa: CASSYSNTMNTEAFF
d_call: NA; j_call: TRBJ1-2; v_call: TRBV19; clone_size: NA; cdr3_nt: TGTGCCAGTACCATGGGGCGGATCGCCTCTGGCTACACCTTC; cdr3_aa: CASTMGRIASGYTF
d_call: NA; j_call: TRBJ2-4; v_call: TRBV28; clone_size: few; cdr3_nt: TGTGCCAGCAGTGAAGGTGGGCAAAACATTCAGTACTTC; cdr3_aa: CASSEGGQNIQYF
d_call: TRBD1; j_call: TRBJ1-2; v_call: TRBV28; clone_size: NA; cdr3_nt: TGTGCCAGCAGTTACCAGACAGGGGGCTATGGCTACACCTTC; cdr3_aa: CASSYQTGGYGYTF
d_call: NA; j_call: TRBJ1-2; v_call: TRBV7-8; clone_size: NA; cdr3_nt: TGTGCCAGCAGCTTGGTGGACAGACTCTATGGCTACACCTTC; cdr3_aa: CASSLVDRLYGYTF
d_call: NA; j_call: TRBJ1-3; v_call: TRBV9; clone_size: once; cdr3_nt: TGTGCCAGCAGCGTAGAAAGCTCTGGAAACACCATATATTTT; cdr3_aa: CASSVESSGNTIYF
d_call: NA; j_call: TRBJ1-2; v_call: TRBV7-9; clone_size: NA; cdr3_nt: TGTGCCAGCAGCTTAGGATCCGCAGGCTACACCTTC; cdr3_aa: CASSLGSAGYTF
d_call: NA; j_call: TRBJ2-7; v_call: TRBV6-6; clone_size: NA; cdr3_nt: TGTGCCAGCAGTTACTCGGACTCGACCTACGAGCAGTACTTC; cdr3_aa: CASSYSDSTYEQYF
d_call: NA; j_call: TRBJ1-4; v_call: TRBV15; clone_size: NA; cdr3_nt: TGTGCCACCAGCAGATCCCCGTCGGCTAATGAAAAACTGTTTTTT; cdr3_aa: CATSRSPSANEKLFF